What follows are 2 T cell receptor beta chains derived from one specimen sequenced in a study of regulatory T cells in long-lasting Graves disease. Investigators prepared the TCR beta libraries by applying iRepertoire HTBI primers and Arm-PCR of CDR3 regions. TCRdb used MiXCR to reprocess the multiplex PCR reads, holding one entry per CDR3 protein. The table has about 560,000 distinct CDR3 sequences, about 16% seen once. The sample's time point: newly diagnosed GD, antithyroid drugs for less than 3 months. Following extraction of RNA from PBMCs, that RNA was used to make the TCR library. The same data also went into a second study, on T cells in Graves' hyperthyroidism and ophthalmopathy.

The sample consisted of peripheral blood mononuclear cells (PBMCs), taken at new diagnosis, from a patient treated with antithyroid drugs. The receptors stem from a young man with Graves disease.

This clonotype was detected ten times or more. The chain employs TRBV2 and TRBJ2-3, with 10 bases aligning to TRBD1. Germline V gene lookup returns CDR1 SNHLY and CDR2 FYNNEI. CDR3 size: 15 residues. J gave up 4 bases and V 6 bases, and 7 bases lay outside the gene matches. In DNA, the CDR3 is TGTGCCAGCAGGAAGACAGGGGGCATCGCAGATACGCAGTATTTT. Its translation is CASRKTGGIADTQYF.

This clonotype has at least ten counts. CDR3 sequence reads: CSGTSGRWDEQYF. The CDR3 DNA follows: TGCAGCGGGACTAGCGGGAGATGGGACGAGCAGTACTTC. V gene TRBV29-1 combines with J gene TRBJ2-7, with 13 bases lining up with TRBD2. Unmatched junction bases numbered 5, after V lost 7 bases and J lost 5 bases. CDR1 is SQVTM and CDR2 is ANQGSEA in the germline V gene. This CDR3 region has 13 residues.